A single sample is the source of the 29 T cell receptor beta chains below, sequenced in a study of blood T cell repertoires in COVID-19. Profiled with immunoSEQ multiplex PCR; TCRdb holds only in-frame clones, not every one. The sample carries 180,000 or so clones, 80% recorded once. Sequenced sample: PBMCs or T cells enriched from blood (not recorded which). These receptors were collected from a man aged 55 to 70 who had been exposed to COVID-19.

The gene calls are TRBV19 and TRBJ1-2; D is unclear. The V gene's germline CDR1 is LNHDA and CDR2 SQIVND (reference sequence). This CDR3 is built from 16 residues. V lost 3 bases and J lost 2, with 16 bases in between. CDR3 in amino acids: CASSITLGQPNYGYTF. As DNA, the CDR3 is TGTGCCAGTAGTATCACATTGGGCCAACCAAACTATGGCTACACCTTC.

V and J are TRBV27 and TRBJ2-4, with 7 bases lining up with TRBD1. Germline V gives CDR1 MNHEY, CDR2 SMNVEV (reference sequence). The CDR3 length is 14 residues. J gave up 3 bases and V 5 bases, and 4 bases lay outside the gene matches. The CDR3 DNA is TGTGCCAGCAGTAAGACAGGGTTCAAAAACATTCAGTACTTC. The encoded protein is CASSKTGFKNIQYF.

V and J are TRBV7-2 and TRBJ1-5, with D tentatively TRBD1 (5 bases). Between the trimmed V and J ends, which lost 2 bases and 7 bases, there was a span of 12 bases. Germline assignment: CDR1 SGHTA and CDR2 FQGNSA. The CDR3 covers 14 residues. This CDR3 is CASSLQGILQPQHF. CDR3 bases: TGTGCCAGCAGCTTACAGGGAATACTACAGCCCCAGCATTTT.

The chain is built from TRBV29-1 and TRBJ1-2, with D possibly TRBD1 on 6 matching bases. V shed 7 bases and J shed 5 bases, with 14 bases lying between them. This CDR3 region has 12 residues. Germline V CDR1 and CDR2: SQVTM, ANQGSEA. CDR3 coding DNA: TGCAGCGCTCAGACAGGAATGTATGGCTACACCTTC. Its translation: CSAQTGMYGYTF.

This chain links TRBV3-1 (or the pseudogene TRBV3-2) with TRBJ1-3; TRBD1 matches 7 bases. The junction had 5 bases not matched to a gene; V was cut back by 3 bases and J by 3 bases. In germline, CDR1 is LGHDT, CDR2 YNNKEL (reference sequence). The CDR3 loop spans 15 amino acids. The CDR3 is CASSQNRGGGNTIYF. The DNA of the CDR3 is TGTGCCAGCAGCCAGAACAGGGGCGGTGGAAACACCATATATTTT.

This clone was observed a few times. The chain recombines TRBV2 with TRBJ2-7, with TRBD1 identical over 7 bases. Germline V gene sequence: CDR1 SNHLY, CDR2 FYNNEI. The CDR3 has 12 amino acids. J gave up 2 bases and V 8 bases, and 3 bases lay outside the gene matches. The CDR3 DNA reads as TGTGCCAGCCGGGACAGTCCCTACGAGCAGTACTTC. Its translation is CASRDSPYEQYF.

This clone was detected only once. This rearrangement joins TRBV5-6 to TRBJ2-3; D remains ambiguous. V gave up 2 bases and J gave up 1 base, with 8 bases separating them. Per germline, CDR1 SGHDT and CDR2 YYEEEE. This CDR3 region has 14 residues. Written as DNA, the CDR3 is TGTGCCAGCAGCTTCTCAGAGGGCACAGATACGCAGTATTTT. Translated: CASSFSEGTDTQYF.

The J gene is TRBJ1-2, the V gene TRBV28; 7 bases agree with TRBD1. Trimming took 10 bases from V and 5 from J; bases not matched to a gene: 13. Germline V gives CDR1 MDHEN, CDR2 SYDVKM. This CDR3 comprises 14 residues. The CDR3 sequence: CATGSDRVEYGYTF. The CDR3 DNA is TGTGCCACCGGTAGTGACAGGGTAGAATATGGCTACACCTTC.

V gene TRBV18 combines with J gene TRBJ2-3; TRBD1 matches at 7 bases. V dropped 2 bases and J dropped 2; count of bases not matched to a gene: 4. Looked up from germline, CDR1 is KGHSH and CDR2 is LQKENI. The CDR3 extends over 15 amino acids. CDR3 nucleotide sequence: TGTGCCAGCTCACCAAAGGGACAGTTCACAGATACGCAGTATTTT. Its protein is CASSPKGQFTDTQYF.

The CDR3 sequence: CASSEAGQTNYGYTF. The CDR3, as DNA: TGTGCCAGCAGTGAAGCGGGACAGACTAACTATGGCTACACCTTC. This chain connects TRBV2 to TRBJ1-2, with 7 positions matching TRBD1. The CDR3 totals 15 residues. The germline V gene has CDR1 SNHLY and CDR2 FYNNEI. V trimming: 0 bases; J trimming: 0 bases; junction bases outside the gene matches: 1.

In DNA form, the CDR3 reads TGCGCCAGCAGCGGTACCAGGGGATCCACTGAAGCTTTCTTT. Translated, it gives CASSGTRGSTEAFF. The genes are TRBV5-1 and TRBJ1-1; D may be TRBD1 (6 bases). V was pared by 4 bases and J by 4 bases, with 14 bases between. The germline V gene encodes CDR1 SGHRS and CDR2 YFSETQ. This CDR3 region has 14 residues.

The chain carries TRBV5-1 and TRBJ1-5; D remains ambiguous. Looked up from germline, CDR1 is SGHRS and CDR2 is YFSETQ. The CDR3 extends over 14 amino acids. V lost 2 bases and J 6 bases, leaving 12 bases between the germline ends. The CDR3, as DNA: TGCGCCAGCAGCTTAGGCGACGGAGGTCAGCCCCAGCATTTT. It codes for CASSLGDGGQPQHF. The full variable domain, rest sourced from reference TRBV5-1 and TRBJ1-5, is KAGVTQTPRYLIKTRGQQVTLSCSPISGHRSVSWYQQTPGQGLQFLFEYFSETQRNKGNFPGRFSGRQFSNSRSEMNVSTLELGDSALYLCASSLGDGGQPQHFGDGTRLSIL.

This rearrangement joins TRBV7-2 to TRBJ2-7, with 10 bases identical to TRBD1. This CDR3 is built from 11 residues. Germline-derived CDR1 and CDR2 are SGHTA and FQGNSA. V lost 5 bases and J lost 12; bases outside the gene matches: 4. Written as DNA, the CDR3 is TGTGCCAGCAGCACCGGACAGGGGGGGTACTTC. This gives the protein CASSTGQGGYF. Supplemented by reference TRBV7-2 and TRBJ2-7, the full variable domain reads GAGVSQSPSNKVTEKGKDVELRCDPISGHTALYWYRQSLGQGLEFLIYFQGNSAPDKSGLPSDRFSAERTGGSVSTLTIQRTQQEDSAVYLCASSTGQGGYFGPGTRLTVT.

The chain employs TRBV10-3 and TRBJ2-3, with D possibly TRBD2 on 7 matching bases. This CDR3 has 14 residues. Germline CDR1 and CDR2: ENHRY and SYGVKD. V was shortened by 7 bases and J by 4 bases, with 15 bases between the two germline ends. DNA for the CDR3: TGTGCCATCAAGAGGGGGGGCGCGGCAGATACGCAGTATTTT. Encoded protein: CAIKRGGAADTQYF.

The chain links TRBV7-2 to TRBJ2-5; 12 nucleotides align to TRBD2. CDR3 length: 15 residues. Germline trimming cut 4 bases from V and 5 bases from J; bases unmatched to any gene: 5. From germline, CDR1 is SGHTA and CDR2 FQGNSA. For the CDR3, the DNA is TGTGCCAGCAGCTCTAGCGGGAGGGCCGGGGAGACCCAGTACTTC. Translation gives CASSSSGRAGETQYF.

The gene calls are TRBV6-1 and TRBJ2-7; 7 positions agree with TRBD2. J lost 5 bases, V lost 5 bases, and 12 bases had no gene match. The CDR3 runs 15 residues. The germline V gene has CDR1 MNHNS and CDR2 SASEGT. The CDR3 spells CASSPIGGSGDEQYF. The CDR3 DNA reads TGTGCCAGCAGTCCGATCGGCGGGAGTGGCGACGAGCAGTACTTC.

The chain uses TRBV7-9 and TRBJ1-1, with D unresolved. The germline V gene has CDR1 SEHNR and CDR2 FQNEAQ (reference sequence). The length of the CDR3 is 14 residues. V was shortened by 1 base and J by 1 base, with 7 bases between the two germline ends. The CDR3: CASSLEAANTEAFF. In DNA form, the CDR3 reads TGTGCCAGCAGCTTAGAAGCTGCGAACACTGAAGCTTTCTTT. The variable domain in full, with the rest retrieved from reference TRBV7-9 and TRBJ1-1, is DTGVSQNPRHKITKRGQNVTFRCDPISEHNRLYWYRQTLGQGPEFLTYFQNEAQLEKSRLLSDRFSAERPKGSFSTLEIQRTEQGDSAMYLCASSLEAANTEAFFGQGTRLTVV.

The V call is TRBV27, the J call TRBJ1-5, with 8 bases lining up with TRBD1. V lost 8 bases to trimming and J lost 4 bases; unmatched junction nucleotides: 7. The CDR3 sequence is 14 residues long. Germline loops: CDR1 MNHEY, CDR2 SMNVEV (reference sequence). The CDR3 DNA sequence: TGTGCCAGCTCTGACAGGGGCCGGAATCAGCCCCAGCATTTT. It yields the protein CASSDRGRNQPQHF.

CDR3 protein: CASSIDRGWDTEAFF. CDR3 coding DNA: TGTGCCAGTAGTATAGATCGAGGGTGGGACACTGAAGCTTTCTTT. This sequence joins TRBV19 and TRBJ1-1; D is undetermined. CDR3 length: 15 amino acids. V shed 0 bases and J shed 3 bases, with 11 bases lying between them. The germline CDR1 and CDR2 sequences are LNHDA and SQIVND (reference sequence).

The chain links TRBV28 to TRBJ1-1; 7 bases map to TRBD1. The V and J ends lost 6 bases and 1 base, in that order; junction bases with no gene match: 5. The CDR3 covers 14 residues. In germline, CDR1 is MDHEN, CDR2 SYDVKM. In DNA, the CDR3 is TGTGCCAGCAGATCCCACAGGGGGAACACTGAAGCTTTCTTT. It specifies CASRSHRGNTEAFF.

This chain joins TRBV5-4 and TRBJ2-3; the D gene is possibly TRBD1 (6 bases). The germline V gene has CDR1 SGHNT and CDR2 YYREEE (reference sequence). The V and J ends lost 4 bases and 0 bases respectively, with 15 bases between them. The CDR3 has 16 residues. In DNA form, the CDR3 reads TGTGCCAGCAGCCGACCGGACAGACCTAGCACAGATACGCAGTATTTT. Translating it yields CASSRPDRPSTDTQYF.

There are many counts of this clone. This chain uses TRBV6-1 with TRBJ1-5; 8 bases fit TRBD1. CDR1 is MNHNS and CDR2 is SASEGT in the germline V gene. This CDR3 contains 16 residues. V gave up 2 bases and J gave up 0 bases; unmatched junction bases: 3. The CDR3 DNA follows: TGTGCCAGCAGTGAAAGGACAGGGTATAGCAATCAGCCCCAGCATTTT. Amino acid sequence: CASSERTGYSNQPQHF.

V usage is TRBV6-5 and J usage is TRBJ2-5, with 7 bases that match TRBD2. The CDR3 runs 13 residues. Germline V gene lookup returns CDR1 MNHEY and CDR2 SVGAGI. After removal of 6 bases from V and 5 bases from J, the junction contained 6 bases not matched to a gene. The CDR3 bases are TGTGCCAGCAGGGCGGGAGCAGGGGAGACCCAGTACTTC. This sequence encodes CASRAGAGETQYF.

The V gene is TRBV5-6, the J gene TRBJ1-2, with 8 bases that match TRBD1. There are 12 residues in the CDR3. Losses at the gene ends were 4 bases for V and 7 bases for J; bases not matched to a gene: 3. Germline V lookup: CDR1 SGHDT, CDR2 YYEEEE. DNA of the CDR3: TGTGCCAGCAGCCGGACAGGGTTTGGCTACACCTTC. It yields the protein CASSRTGFGYTF.

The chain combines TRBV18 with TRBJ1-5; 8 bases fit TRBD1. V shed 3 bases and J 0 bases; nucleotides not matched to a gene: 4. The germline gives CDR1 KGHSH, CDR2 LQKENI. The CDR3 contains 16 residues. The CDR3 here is CASSPTGQVSNQPQHF. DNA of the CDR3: TGTGCCAGCTCACCCACGGGACAGGTTAGCAATCAGCCCCAGCATTTT.

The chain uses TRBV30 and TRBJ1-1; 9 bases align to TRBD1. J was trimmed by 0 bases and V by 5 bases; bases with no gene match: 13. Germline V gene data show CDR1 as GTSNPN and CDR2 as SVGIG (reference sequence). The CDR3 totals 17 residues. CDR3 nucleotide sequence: TGTGCCTGGGGGCCCGGGACAGGGTTTTTTGTGAACACTGAAGCTTTCTTT. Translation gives CAWGPGTGFFVNTEAFF.

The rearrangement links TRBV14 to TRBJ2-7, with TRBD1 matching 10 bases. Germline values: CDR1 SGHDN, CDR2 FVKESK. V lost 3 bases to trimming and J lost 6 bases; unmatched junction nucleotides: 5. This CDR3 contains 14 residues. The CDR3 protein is CASSQVGQGTEQYF. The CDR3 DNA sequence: TGTGCCAGCAGCCAGGTGGGACAGGGGACCGAGCAGTACTTC.

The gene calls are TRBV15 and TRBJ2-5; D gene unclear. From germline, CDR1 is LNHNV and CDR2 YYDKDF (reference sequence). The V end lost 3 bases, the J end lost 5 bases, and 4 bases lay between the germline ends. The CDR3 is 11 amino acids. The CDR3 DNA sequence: TGTGCCACCAGCAGTAGCGAGACCCAGTACTTC. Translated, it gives CATSSSETQYF.

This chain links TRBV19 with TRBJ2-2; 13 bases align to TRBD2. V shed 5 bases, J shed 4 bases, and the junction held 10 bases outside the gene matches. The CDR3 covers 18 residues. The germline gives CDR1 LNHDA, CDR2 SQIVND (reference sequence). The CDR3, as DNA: TGTGCCAGTAGTCCGGGACTAGCGGGATCTATTGGCACCGGGGAGCTGTTTTTT. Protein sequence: CASSPGLAGSIGTGELFF.